A single sample is the source of the 17 T cell receptor beta chains below, sequenced in a study of blood T cell repertoires in COVID-19. Sequencing was performed with immunoSEQ multiplex PCR; in TCRdb, only in-frame clones are kept and a portion is missing. The repertoire holds 380,000 or so clones, with roughly 90% as singletons. Sequencing used PBMCs or T cells enriched from blood (not recorded which). Receptors were obtained from a woman aged 30 to 39 with acute COVID-19.

The chain recombines TRBV10-3 with TRBJ1-2; no firm D call. The CDR3 runs 15 residues. V was cut by 0 bases and J by 4 bases, with 12 bases left in between. Germline values: CDR1 ENHRY, CDR2 SYGVKD. The CDR3 protein is CAISESGRYSYGYTF. CDR3 sequence (DNA): TGTGCCATCAGTGAGTCGGGCCGTTATAGCTATGGCTACACCTTC.

The chain has TRBV19 and TRBJ2-7, with 10 bases that match TRBD2. The CDR3 sequence is 15 residues long. V dropped 3 bases and J dropped 7; count of bases not matched to a gene: 9. CDR1 is LNHDA and CDR2 is SQIVND in the germline V gene (reference sequence). This chain's CDR3 is CASSMADSGRGEQYF. As DNA, the CDR3 is TGTGCCAGTAGTATGGCGGACAGCGGGAGGGGAGAGCAGTACTTC.

V is TRBV7-2 and J is TRBJ1-1; D is unclear. Germline CDR1 is SGHTA and CDR2 is FQGNSA. The CDR3 loop spans 13 amino acids. Trimming took 2 bases from V and 4 from J, leaving 8 bases between them. CDR3 protein: CASSLLVGTEAFF. DNA for the CDR3: TGTGCCAGCAGCTTACTGGTCGGCACTGAAGCTTTCTTT.

The chain uses TRBV27 and TRBJ1-2; 7 bases align to TRBD1. CDR1 and CDR2 from the germline V gene are MNHEY and SMNVEV (reference sequence). The V gene end was trimmed by 3 bases and the J gene end by 4 bases; junction bases not matched to a gene: 8. There are 15 residues in the CDR3. Written as DNA, the CDR3 is TGTGCCAGCAGTTTTCGGACAGGTGAAGGCTATGGCTACACCTTC. It encodes CASSFRTGEGYGYTF.

The chain is built from TRBV7-3 and TRBJ1-6; the D gene is possibly TRBD1 (5 bases). This CDR3 has 16 residues. Germline V gene data show CDR1 as SGHTA and CDR2 as FQGTGA. Trimming removed 0 bases at V and 4 bases at J, with 10 bases between. Here the CDR3 reads CASSLTGASYNSPLHF. The CDR3 DNA reads TGTGCCAGCAGCTTAACAGGGGCCAGTTATAATTCACCCCTCCACTTT.

The chain employs TRBV9 and TRBJ2-1; 12 bases agree with TRBD2. Germline lookup yields CDR1 SGDLS and CDR2 YYNGEE. V was clipped by 4 bases and J by 7 bases; unmatched bases: 6. The CDR3 spans 15 residues. The CDR3 loop is CASSSTTSGGNEQFF. The CDR3 DNA reads TGTGCCAGCAGCTCCACGACTAGCGGGGGTAATGAGCAGTTCTTC.

This rearrangement joins TRBV7-3 to TRBJ1-2; D is possibly TRBD1 (6 bases). With 5 bases removed from V and 2 bases from J, the gap between germline ends came to 27 bases. Germline V CDR1 and CDR2: SGHTA, FQGTGA. This CDR3 comprises 19 residues. The CDR3 sequence: CASSPLTPTGEERNYGYTF. In nucleotides, the CDR3 is TGTGCCAGCAGCCCACTAACCCCGACAGGAGAAGAGAGAAACTATGGCTACACCTTC. Full variable domain (remainder filled in from reference TRBV7-3 and TRBJ1-2): GAGVSQTPSNKVTEKGKYVELRCDPISGHTALYWYRQSLGQGPEFLIYFQGTGAADDSGLPNDRFFAVRPEGSVSTLKIQRTERGDSAVYLCASSPLTPTGEERNYGYTFGSGTRLTVV.

In DNA form, the CDR3 reads TGTGCCAGCAGCTTGGACGGTGGGAGACGAAACACTGAAGCTTTCTTT. Residues: CASSLDGGRRNTEAFF. The chain carries TRBV5-6 and TRBJ1-1; no firm D call. The V gene's germline CDR1 is SGHDT and CDR2 YYEEEE. The CDR3 is made up of 16 amino acids. The ends were cut back, 0 bases at V and 2 bases at J, with 14 bases in the middle.

As to this clone: This may stem from a read error, because a much larger clone lies one nucleotide away. At the DNA level, this CDR3 is encoded by other sequences in the same sample as well. The chain uses TRBV6-4 and TRBJ1-5; tentatively, D is TRBD1 (6 bases). There are 18 residues in the CDR3. Germline lookup yields CDR1 MRHNA and CDR2 SNTAGT. The CDR3 region has the DNA TGTGCCAGCAGTGACTCTCAGGGGCGGAGATATAGCAATCAGCCTCAGCATTTT. This sequence encodes CASSDSQGRRYSNQPQHF.

A single count supports this clone. The chain is built from TRBV24-1 and TRBJ2-2; D uncertain. The CDR3 spans 11 residues. V dropped 6 bases and J dropped 8 bases, with 6 bases sitting between them. CDR1 and CDR2 (germline): KGHDR, SFDVKD. The CDR3 is CATSRRGELFF. The CDR3 DNA sequence: TGTGCCACCAGTCGTCGGGGGGAGCTGTTTTTT.

CDR3 DNA: TGTGCCACCAGTGACGGGTCGAACCCTACCGAGCAGTACTTC. This translates into CATSDGSNPTEQYF. V gene TRBV24-1 combines with J gene TRBJ2-7; D remains ambiguous. The germline V gene has CDR1 KGHDR and CDR2 SFDVKD. Trimming removed 4 bases at V and 6 bases at J, with 15 bases between. The CDR3 covers 14 residues.

The rearrangement links TRBV18 to TRBJ1-5; D not resolved. This CDR3 has 13 amino acids. V was shortened by 0 bases and J by 7 bases, with 7 bases between the two germline ends. Germline CDR1 and CDR2: KGHSH and LQKENI. DNA for the CDR3: TGTGCCAGCTCACCACCCCGAGGGCAGCCCCAGCATTTT. As protein: CASSPPRGQPQHF.

This chain links TRBV9 with TRBJ2-5, with D possibly TRBD2 on 5 matching bases. CDR3 length: 15 residues. The germline V gene has CDR1 SGDLS and CDR2 YYNGEE. Trimming removed 0 bases at V and 5 bases at J, with 14 bases between. The CDR3, as DNA: TGTGCCAGCAGCGTAGGAGCCCTAGCTGGGGAGACCCAGTACTTC. This sequence encodes CASSVGALAGETQYF.

Details on this clone: At one boundary the junction diverges from the germline segment, which might be a read error. V and J are TRBV5-6 and TRBJ1-2; TRBD1 matches at 8 bases. Germline CDR1 is SGHDT and CDR2 is YYEEEE. The CDR3 is 15 residues long. The chain's CDR3 is CASSFLGQGDYGYTF. The CDR3 DNA reads as TGTGCTAGCAGCTTCCTCGGACAGGGTGACTATGGCTACACCTTC.

This clone was counted only a few times. The rearrangement links TRBV5-1 to TRBJ1-1, with 10 nucleotides matching TRBD1. In germline, CDR1 is SGHRS, CDR2 YFSETQ. The CDR3 is 16 residues long. V dropped 2 bases and J dropped 4; count of bases not matched to a gene: 8. The CDR3 DNA reads TGCGCCAGCAGCTTTTCGACAGGGGGCCGGGGCACTGAAGCTTTCTTT. It codes for CASSFSTGGRGTEAFF.

V usage is TRBV30 and J usage is TRBJ1-2; 9 nucleotides line up with TRBD1. The CDR3 contains 15 residues. Trimming cost V 1 base and J 7 bases; bases outside gene matches: 10. CDR1 and CDR2 from the germline V gene are GTSNPN and SVGIG (reference sequence). The CDR3 DNA sequence: TGTGCCTGGAGTGGAGACCGGGGACAGGGTTCTGGCTACACCTTC. It encodes CAWSGDRGQGSGYTF.

The CDR3 bases are TGTGCCAGCAGCTTTATTCTTAGCGGGCCTCCCTACGAGCAGTACTTC. This translates into CASSFILSGPPYEQYF. The V call is TRBV7-9, the J call TRBJ2-7; 7 nucleotides line up with TRBD2. J gave up 2 bases and V 3 bases, and 10 bases lay outside the gene matches. CDR1 and CDR2 (germline): SEHNR, FQNEAQ (reference sequence). This CDR3 comprises 16 residues.